The clone carrying this T cell receptor beta chain was counted at least ten times. Antigen: not known. The V end was cut by 6 bases, the J end by 5 bases, with 22 bases between. CDR1 and CDR2 from the germline V gene are MNHNY and SVGAGI (reference sequence). There are 16 residues in the CDR3. This sample is drawn from a study of molecular identifiers for immune sequencing clone quantification. Each CDR3 protein gets one entry after TCRdb re-called the PCR reads with MiXCR. The data contain about 320,000 distinct CDR3 sequences, about 21% of them seen just once; the ten biggest clones take up 0.81%. Study-wide results and caveats: Amid approximately 1 million naive cells, spiked Jurkat TCR RNA from one cell was reportedly still detectable.

The clonotype was recovered from a human donor in good health. Some libraries in this study had Jurkat cell RNA spiked in. The specimen sequenced was naive CD8+ T cells from blood, with Jurkat cell RNA spiked in. Subset specified: FACS-sorted CD8+CD4-CCR7+CD45RA+ naive T cells. The gene calls are TRBV6-6 and TRBJ2-5; D possibly corresponds to TRBD2 (5 bases). The CDR3 DNA follows: TGTGCCAGCAGAGGAGGAGCAGGCTTCTTCTTGGAGACCCAGTACTTC. Protein sequence: CASRGGAGFFLETQYF.